This record concerns one T cell receptor beta chain sequence. A quantity of roughly 0.5 to 1 ug RNA underwent reverse transcription using random hexamers. In TCRdb, the immunoSEQ multiplex PCR reads were re-called with MiXCR into one record per CDR3 protein. The sample consists of around 230,000 distinct CDR3 sequences, less than 96% of them appearing once. This entry belongs to a study of CD8 T cells in Susac syndrome. The J segment lost 6 bases and the V segment lost 7 bases, leaving 7 bases of the junction unmatched. CDR3 length: 14 residues. Germline lookup yields CDR1 MDHEN and CDR2 SYDVKM. The chain carries TRBV28 and TRBJ2-7; 12 bases are shared with TRBD1. The TCR comes from a human donor with Susac syndrome. The specimen was CD4+ T cells from PBMCs. The CDR3 nucleotides are TGTGCCAGCACTTACGGGACAGGGGGCTCCGAGCAGTACTTC. Its translation: CASTYGTGGSEQYF.